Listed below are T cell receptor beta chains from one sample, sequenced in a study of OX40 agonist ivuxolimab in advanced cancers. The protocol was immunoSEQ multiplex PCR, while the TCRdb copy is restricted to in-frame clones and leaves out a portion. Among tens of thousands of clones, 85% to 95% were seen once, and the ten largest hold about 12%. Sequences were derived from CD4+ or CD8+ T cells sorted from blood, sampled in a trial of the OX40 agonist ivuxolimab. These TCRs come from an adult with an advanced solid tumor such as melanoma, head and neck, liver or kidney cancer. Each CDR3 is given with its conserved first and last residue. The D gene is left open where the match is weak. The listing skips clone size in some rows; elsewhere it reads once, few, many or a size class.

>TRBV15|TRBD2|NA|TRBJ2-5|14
TGTGCCACCAGCGCCCCGGGGGGGGTTTGGGAGCAGTACTTC
CATSAPGGVWEQYF
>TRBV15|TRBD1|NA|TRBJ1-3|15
TGTGCCACCAGCAGCAGGGGGACCTCTGGAAACACCATATATTTT
CATSSRGTSGNTIYF
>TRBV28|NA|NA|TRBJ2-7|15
TGTGCCAGCAGTTTATCACCTAGGGGGATATACGAGCAGTACTTC
CASSLSPRGIYEQYF
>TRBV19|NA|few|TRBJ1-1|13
TGTGCCAGTATCCCGCGGGGGGTCTCTGAAGCTTTCTTT
CASIPRGVSEAFF
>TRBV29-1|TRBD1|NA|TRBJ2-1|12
TGCAGCGTTGACAGGGGGTTGAGTGAGCAGTTCTTC
CSVDRGLSEQFF
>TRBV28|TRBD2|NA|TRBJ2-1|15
TGTGCCAGCAAAACACTAGCGGGAGGGTACAATGAGCAGTTCTTC
CASKTLAGGYNEQFF
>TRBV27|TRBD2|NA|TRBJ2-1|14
TGTGCCAGCAGTTTTGAGGGAGGGTTCAATGAGCAGTTCTTC
CASSFEGGFNEQFF
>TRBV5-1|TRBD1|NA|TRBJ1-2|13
TGCGCCAGCAGCTCTACAGGGGGCGATGGCTACACCTTC
CASSSTGGDGYTF
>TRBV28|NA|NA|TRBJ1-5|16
TGTGCCAGCAGTCCCACGGACAGTTCGGGCAATCAGCCCCAGCATTTT
CASSPTDSSGNQPQHF
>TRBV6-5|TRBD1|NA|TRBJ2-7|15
TGTGCCAGCAGTTACGACAGGGCCGGATTCTACGAGCAGTACTTC
CASSYDRAGFYEQYF
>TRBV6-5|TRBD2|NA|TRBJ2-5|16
TGTGCCAGCAGTTACTCGCTAGCGGGAGAGAAAGAGACCCAGTACTTC
CASSYSLAGEKETQYF
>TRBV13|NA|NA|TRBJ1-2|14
TGTGCCAGCAGCGCTTTCCTTTCGGGCTATGGCTACACCTTC
CASSAFLSGYGYTF
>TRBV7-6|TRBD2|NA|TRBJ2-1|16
TGTGCCAGCAGCTCCCGTACTAGCGGGGGACCCAATGAGCAGTTCTTC
CASSSRTSGGPNEQFF
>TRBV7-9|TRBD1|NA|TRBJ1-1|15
TGTGCCAGCAGCTCTCCAGGGGGCGCGCACACTGAAGCTTTCTTT
CASSSPGGAHTEAFF
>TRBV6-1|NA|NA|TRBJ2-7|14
TGTGCCAGCAGGGAGGGACCGGGCCCCTACGAGCAGTACTTC
CASREGPGPYEQYF
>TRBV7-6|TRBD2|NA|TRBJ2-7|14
TGTGCCAGCAGCTTACTTACTAGCGAAGGCGAGCAGTACTTC
CASSLLTSEGEQYF
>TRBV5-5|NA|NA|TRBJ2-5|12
TGTGCCAGCAGCCTCCACGGGCAGACCCAGTACTTC
CASSLHGQTQYF
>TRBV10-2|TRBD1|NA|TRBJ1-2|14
TGCGCCAGCAGTGAGGAAGGGGGCAACTATGGCTACACCTTC
CASSEEGGNYGYTF
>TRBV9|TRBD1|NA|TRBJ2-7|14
TGTGCCAGCAGCGCTGGACAGGAACCCTACGAGCAGTACTTC
CASSAGQEPYEQYF
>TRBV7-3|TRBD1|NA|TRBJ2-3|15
TGTGCCAGCAGCCCATCATTGGGACAGGGAGTTCCGCAGTATTTT
CASSPSLGQGVPQYF
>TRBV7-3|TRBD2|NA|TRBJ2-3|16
TGTGCCAGCAGCCCCGAGGTGGCGGGAGTGGGGGATACGCAGTATTTT
CASSPEVAGVGDTQYF
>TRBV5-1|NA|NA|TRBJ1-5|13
TGCGCCAGCAGCCTCGGGGGAGGACAGCCCCAGCATTTT
CASSLGGGQPQHF
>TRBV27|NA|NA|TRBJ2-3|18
TGTGCCAGCAGTCAAACAACCGATATAGCCGGGGGCACAGATACGCAGTATTTT
CASSQTTDIAGGTDTQYF
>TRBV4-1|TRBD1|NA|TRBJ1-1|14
TGCGCCAGCAGCCAGAGTACTACAGGGGAAGAAGCTTTCTTT
CASSQSTTGEEAFF
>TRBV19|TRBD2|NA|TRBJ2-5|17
TGTGCCAGTAGTACCTGGTCACTAGCGGTGTACCAAGAGACCCAGTACTTC
CASSTWSLAVYQETQYF
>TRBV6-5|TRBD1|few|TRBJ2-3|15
TGTGCCAGCAGTTACTCGACAGGGGGCGCAGATACGCAGTATTTT
CASSYSTGGADTQYF
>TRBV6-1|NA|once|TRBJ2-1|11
TGTGCCAGCAGTGAAGACGATGAGCAGTTCTTC
CASSEDDEQFF
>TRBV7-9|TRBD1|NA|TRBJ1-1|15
TGTGCCAGCAGCTTAATACAGGGGAAATACACTGAAGCTTTCTTT
CASSLIQGKYTEAFF
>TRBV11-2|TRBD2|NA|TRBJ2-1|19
TGTGCCAGCAGCTTAGGCCGACTAGCGGGAGGGCAGTTCTACAATGAGCAGTTCTTC
CASSLGRLAGGQFYNEQFF
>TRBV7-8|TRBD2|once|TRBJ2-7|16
TGTGCCAGCAGCTTAGGCGGCCTAGCGGGCGAGAGCGAGCAGTACTTC
CASSLGGLAGESEQYF
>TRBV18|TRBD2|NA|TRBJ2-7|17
TGTGCCAGCTCACCAAGGTTTGATGCGGGAGGTTCCTACGAGCAGTACTTC
CASSPRFDAGGSYEQYF
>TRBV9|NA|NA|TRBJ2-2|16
TGTGCCAGCAGCCCTTGGAGGGTGGCGAACACCGGGGAGCTGTTTTTT
CASSPWRVANTGELFF
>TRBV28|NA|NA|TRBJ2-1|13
TGTGCCAGCAGTTCGGGACTCCACAATGAGCAGTTCTTC
CASSSGLHNEQFF
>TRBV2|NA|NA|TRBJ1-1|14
TGTGCCAGCAGTGATGGAGTAGGAGGGACTGAAGCTTTCTTT
CASSDGVGGTEAFF
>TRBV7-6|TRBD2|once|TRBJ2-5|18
TGTGCCAGCAGCTTATCGATAGGCGGGAGGGGTACTCAAGAGACCCAGTACTTC
CASSLSIGGRGTQETQYF
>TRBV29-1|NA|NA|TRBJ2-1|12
TGCAGCGTTGAAATCGCCAGTAATGAGCAGTTCTTC
CSVEIASNEQFF
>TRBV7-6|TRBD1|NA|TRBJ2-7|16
TGTGCCAGCAGCTTAGCAGGGGACAGCAGTTTCTACGAGCAGTACTTC
CASSLAGDSSFYEQYF
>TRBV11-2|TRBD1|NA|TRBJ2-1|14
TGTGCCAGCAGCTACGGGACAGGGGGCAATGAGCAGTTCTTC
CASSYGTGGNEQFF
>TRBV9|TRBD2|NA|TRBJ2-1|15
TGTGCCAGCAGCGTAACTAGCGGGAGAGTCAATGAGCAGTTCTTC
CASSVTSGRVNEQFF
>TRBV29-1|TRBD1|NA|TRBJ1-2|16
TGCAGCGTTGGCAACCTTACACAGGGGGCAAACTATGGCTACACCTTC
CSVGNLTQGANYGYTF
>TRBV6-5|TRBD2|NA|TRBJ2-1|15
TGTGCCAGCAGCGAACTAGCGGGATATGGGAATGAGCAGTTCTTC
CASSELAGYGNEQFF
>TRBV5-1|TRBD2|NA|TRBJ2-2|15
TGCGCCAGCAGCTATCCGGGACTAGATGGAGGGGAGCTGTTTTTT
CASSYPGLDGGELFF
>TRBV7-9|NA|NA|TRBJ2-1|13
TGTGCCAGCCATTACGACAGGAACAATGAGCAGTTCTTC
CASHYDRNNEQFF
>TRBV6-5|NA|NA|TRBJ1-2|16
TGTGCCAGCAGTTATTCGACCCACTACGCTAACTATGGCTACACCTTC
CASSYSTHYANYGYTF
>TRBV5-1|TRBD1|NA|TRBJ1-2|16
TGCGCCAGCAGCTTAAAGACAGGGGGCGGATTCTATGGCTACACCTTC
CASSLKTGGGFYGYTF
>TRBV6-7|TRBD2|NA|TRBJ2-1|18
TGTGCCAGCCTGGCTCGGGGACTAGCGGGAGGGCCCTGGAATGAGCAGTTCTTC
CASLARGLAGGPWNEQFF
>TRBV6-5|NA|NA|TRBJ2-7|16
TGTGCCAGCAGTTACCGACTAGAGACGAACACCTACGAGCAGTACTTC
CASSYRLETNTYEQYF
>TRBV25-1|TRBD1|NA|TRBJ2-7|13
TGTGCCAGCAGTGAGACAGGGACCTACGAGCAGTACTTC
CASSETGTYEQYF
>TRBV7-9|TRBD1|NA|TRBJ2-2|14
TGTGCCAGCAGCCCGGGACAGGGCCCCGGGGAGCTGTTTTTT
CASSPGQGPGELFF
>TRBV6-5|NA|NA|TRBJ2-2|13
TGTGCCAGCGGAGCAGCGAACACCGGGGAGCTGTTTTTT
CASGAANTGELFF